A single sample is the source of the 29 T cell receptor beta chains below, sequenced in a study of blood T cell repertoires in COVID-19 (dated by TCRdb to about 2020). Library preparation was by the immunoSEQ multiplex PCR assay. In its TCRdb copy, this immuneACCESS table keeps in-frame sequences only and misses some clones. Where compared with another copy, unresolved V genes explain less than half of these, and the others have no known cause. For this sample the table gives about 230,000 clones, of which 85% to 90% were detected only once. The ten largest clones represent roughly 2.5% of the sample. Sequenced sample: peripheral blood. Receptor source: a woman in her sixties with acute or convalescent COVID-19.

This clone appeared a few times. V and J are TRBV6-5 and TRBJ1-3, with a possible D match to TRBD1 (5 bases). V gave up 2 bases and J gave up 0 bases, with 5 bases separating them. The CDR3 is 14 residues long. The germline V gene encodes CDR1 MNHEY and CDR2 SVGAGI. The CDR3 loop is CASSYRGSGNTIYF. CDR3 DNA: TGTGCCAGCAGTTACAGGGGCTCTGGAAACACCATATATTTT.

The chain joins TRBV6-5 to TRBJ1-2; the match to TRBD1 covers 8 bases. Germline lookup yields CDR1 MNHEY and CDR2 SVGAGI. V was pared by 4 bases and J by 2 bases, with 6 bases of the junction left unmatched. This CDR3 contains 15 residues. The CDR3 DNA reads as TGTGCCAGCAGTTCCCCCCGGGACAGGAACTATGGCTACACCTTC. Translation gives CASSSPRDRNYGYTF.

The rearrangement uses TRBV21-1 and TRBJ1-4. TRBV21-1 is deemed a pseudogene. The CDR3 length is 19 residues. CDR3 nucleotides: TGTGCCAGCAGCAACACGGGTCTACAGGAGGGTTTATCTAATGAAAAACTGTTTTTT. It translates to CASSNTGLQEGLSNEKLFF.

V usage is TRBV19 and J usage is TRBJ1-5, with 7 positions matching TRBD1. The ends lost 6 bases at V and 6 bases at J; junction bases unmatched: 8. Germline CDR1 LNHDA, CDR2 SQIVND (reference sequence). The CDR3 is made up of 14 amino acids. For the CDR3, the DNA is TGTGCCAGTAGGATCCGGGACAGATTTCAGCCCCAGCATTTT. Translating gives CASRIRDRFQPQHF. The whole variable domain, remainder taken from reference TRBV19 and TRBJ1-5, is DGGITQSPKYLFRKEGQNVTLSCEQNLNHDAMYWYRQDPGQGLRLIYYSQIVNDFQKGDIAEGYSVSREKKESFPLTVTSAQKNPTAFYLCASRIRDRFQPQHFGDGTRLSIL.

The chain has TRBV6-2 or TRBV6-3 and TRBJ2-7; 9 bases fit TRBD2. CDR3 length: 14 residues. In germline, CDR1 is MNHEY, CDR2 SVGEGT. V was clipped by 6 bases and J by 5 bases; unmatched bases: 8. This CDR3 reads CASSPGLANDEQYF. CDR3 DNA: TGTGCCAGCAGCCCAGGACTAGCGAACGACGAGCAGTACTTC.

The chain couples TRBV6-2 or TRBV6-3 to TRBJ1-6, with D tentatively TRBD1 (5 bases). V was shortened by 6 bases and J by 11 bases, with 14 bases between the two germline ends. CDR3 length: 13 amino acids. CDR1 MNHEY and CDR2 SVGEGT come from the germline V gene. In DNA form, the CDR3 reads TGTGCCAGCAGCCTACTTCAGGGCCCACCCCTCCACTTT. It is translated as CASSLLQGPPLHF.

CDR3 nucleotides: TGTGCCAGCAGGCCCAGCAGGGGGTACGCCTACGAGCAGTACTTC. It specifies CASRPSRGYAYEQYF. This chain uses TRBV6-5 with TRBJ2-7, with 7 bases fitting TRBD1. Germline CDR1 reads MNHEY; CDR2 reads SVGAGI. V trimming: 6 bases; J trimming: 2 bases; junction bases outside the gene matches: 10. CDR3 size: 15 residues.

This clone appeared once. The genes are TRBV7-5 and TRBJ1-4; TRBD1 is the table's D call and was not checked against the DNA. TRBV7-5 is described as a pseudogene. This CDR3 spans 18 amino acids. The CDR3 spells CARSSRDRESSLNEKLFF. The CDR3 nucleotides read TGTGCCAGAAGCTCCCGGGACAGGGAATCGTCCCTTAATGAAAAACTGTTTTTT.

The CDR3 protein is CASSQDWGGFYEQYF. CDR3 sequence (DNA): TGCGCCAGCAGCCAAGATTGGGGGGGGTTCTACGAGCAGTACTTC. This chain uses TRBV4-1 with TRBJ2-7; 7 bases map to TRBD2. Germline CDR1 and CDR2: MGHRA and YSYEKL. This CDR3 spans 15 amino acids. J was trimmed by 3 bases and V by 0 bases; bases with no gene match: 5.

The chain couples TRBV11-2 to TRBJ2-2, with no clear D. V lost 5 bases and J lost 0, with 7 bases in between. CDR1 and CDR2 from the germline V gene are SGHAT and FQNNGV. The CDR3 is made up of 14 amino acids. CDR3 nucleotides: TGTGCCAGCAGCGTTAGCCCGAACACCGGGGAGCTGTTTTTT. Amino acids: CASSVSPNTGELFF.

The chain couples TRBV18 to TRBJ2-5; a possible D gene is TRBD1 (5 bases). This CDR3 comprises 13 residues. Between the trimmed V and J ends, which lost 9 bases and 1 base, there was a span of 12 bases. Germline V gene data show CDR1 as KGHSH and CDR2 as LQKENI. CDR3 loop: CASEGVFQETQYF. CDR3 coding DNA: TGTGCCAGTGAAGGGGTTTTCCAAGAGACCCAGTACTTC. Together with reference TRBV18 and TRBJ2-5, the CDR3 gives the full variable domain: NAGVMQNPRHLVRRRGQEARLRCSPMKGHSHVYWYRQLPEEGLKFMVYLQKENIIDESGMPKERFSAEFPKEGPSILRIQQVVRGDSAAYFCASEGVFQETQYFGPGTRLLVL.

The chain uses TRBV7-2 and TRBJ1-1, with 8 bases that match TRBD1. Germline CDR1 SGHTA, CDR2 FQGNSA. This CDR3 contains 13 residues. V shed 6 bases and J 3 bases; nucleotides not matched to a gene: 3. The DNA for the CDR3 is TGTGCCAGCAGTCGACAGGGGTACACTGAAGCTTTCTTT. Protein product: CASSRQGYTEAFF.

The chain recombines TRBV2 with TRBJ2-7; a possible D gene is TRBD2 (7 bases). Germline loops: CDR1 SNHLY, CDR2 FYNNEI. CDR3 size: 12 residues. With 7 bases removed from V and 6 bases from J, the gap between germline ends came to 13 bases. This CDR3 reads CASNGGAREQYF. The DNA for the CDR3 is TGTGCCAGCAATGGGGGGGCACGCGAGCAGTACTTC.

The rearrangement uses TRBV11-2 and TRBJ2-5; D might be TRBD2 (5 bases). This CDR3 spans 17 amino acids. Deletions cut 1 base from V and 4 bases from J, with 19 bases between. From germline, CDR1 is SGHAT and CDR2 FQNNGV. The CDR3 DNA is TGTGCCAGCAGCTTAGGGGTTTCCGGACTCAAAACAGAGACCCAGTACTTC. Translating gives CASSLGVSGLKTETQYF.

The chain links TRBV6-1 to TRBJ1-1, with a possible D match to TRBD1 (5 bases). Trimming removed 5 bases at V and 1 base at J, with 8 bases between. The germline V gene encodes CDR1 MNHNS and CDR2 SASEGT. The CDR3 has 13 residues. The CDR3 nucleotides read TGTGCCAGCAGTTCCGGACAGAACACTGAAGCTTTCTTT. Translating gives CASSSGQNTEAFF.

The genes are TRBV10-2 and TRBJ2-3; possible D gene TRBD2, 7 bases. Germline V gives CDR1 WSHSY, CDR2 SAAADI. The CDR3 contains 15 residues. V gave up 1 base and J gave up 2 bases, with 10 bases separating them. CDR3 in amino acids: CASSELGGVTDTQYF. DNA of the CDR3: TGCGCCAGCAGTGAGTTAGGGGGGGTCACAGATACGCAGTATTTT.

The chain recombines TRBV9 with TRBJ1-2, with a weak D call TRBD1 (5 bases). The CDR3 has 14 residues. Trimming took off 4 bases at V and 4 bases at J, with 14 bases between the two ends. Germline V lookup: CDR1 SGDLS, CDR2 YYNGEE. The CDR3 bases are TGTGCCAGCAGCCCCACGGATACAGGCTATGGCTACACCTTC. Amino acids: CASSPTDTGYGYTF.

The chain links TRBV12-3 or TRBV12-4 to TRBJ1-6, with D unclear. This CDR3 is 13 amino acids long. V lost 2 bases and J lost 11, with 10 bases in between. The CDR3 here is CASSLRGMTPLHF. DNA for the CDR3: TGTGCCAGCAGTTTAAGAGGCATGACACCCCTCCACTTT.

The chain combines TRBV18 with TRBJ2-4; a weak D match, TRBD1 (6 bases). Trimming took off 6 bases at V and 2 bases at J, with 11 bases between the two ends. Germline V gene lookup returns CDR1 KGHSH and CDR2 LQKENI. The CDR3 loop spans 14 amino acids. The CDR3 bases are TGTGCCAGCTCGATACAGGGAACCAAAAACATTCAGTACTTC. It specifies CASSIQGTKNIQYF. The full variable domain, in which reference TRBV18 and TRBJ2-4 provide the parts outside the CDR3, is NAGVMQNPRHLVRRRGQEARLRCSPMKGHSHVYWYRQLPEEGLKFMVYLQKENIIDESGMPKERFSAEFPKEGPSILRIQQVVRGDSAAYFCASSIQGTKNIQYFGAGTRLSVL.

The chain recombines TRBV2 with TRBJ1-3, with D perhaps TRBD1 (5 bases). The V and J ends lost 3 bases and 0 bases respectively, with 9 bases between them. The germline V gene encodes CDR1 SNHLY and CDR2 FYNNEI. The CDR3 covers 15 residues. In nucleotides, the CDR3 is TGTGCCAGCAGTGACCAGGGACTCTCTGGAAACACCATATATTTT. It encodes CASSDQGLSGNTIYF.

The rearrangement uses TRBV6-6 and TRBJ2-5, with D possibly TRBD2 on 6 matching bases. Trimming pared 0 bases from V and 0 bases from J, leaving 11 bases between. Looked up from germline, CDR1 is MNHNY and CDR2 is SVGAGI (reference sequence). The length of the CDR3 is 16 residues. The CDR3 nucleotides are TGTGCCAGCAGTTACTCGGGAGGTGGGTACCAAGAGACCCAGTACTTC. Its protein is CASSYSGGGYQETQYF.

The chain employs TRBV18 and TRBJ2-5; TRBD2 matches at 8 bases. Trimming removed 3 bases from V and 4 bases from J; junction bases left unmatched: 10. The V gene's germline CDR1 is KGHSH and CDR2 LQKENI. The CDR3 contains 16 residues. The DNA for the CDR3 is TGTGCCAGCTCACCGGTCAGCGGGAGTATGGGAGAGACCCAGTACTTC. Residues: CASSPVSGSMGETQYF. The complete variable domain, with remaining parts taken from reference TRBV18 and TRBJ2-5, reads NAGVMQNPRHLVRRRGQEARLRCSPMKGHSHVYWYRQLPEEGLKFMVYLQKENIIDESGMPKERFSAEFPKEGPSILRIQQVVRGDSAAYFCASSPVSGSMGETQYFGPGTRLLVL.

This clone has only one observation. This rearrangement joins TRBV9 to TRBJ2-5; TRBD2 agrees at 8 bases. In germline, CDR1 is SGDLS, CDR2 YYNGEE. This CDR3 contains 15 residues. Trimming took 0 bases from V and 5 from J; bases not matched to a gene: 6. CDR3 nucleotides: TGTGCCAGCAGCGTAGCGGGTCTAGCGGGTGAGACCCAGTACTTC. Its protein product is CASSVAGLAGETQYF.

The rearrangement links TRBV7-9 to TRBJ2-7; maybe TRBD1 (7 bases). This CDR3 has 14 amino acids. Germline assignment: CDR1 SEHNR and CDR2 FQNEAQ (reference sequence). Trimming took off 7 bases at V and 0 bases at J, with 13 bases between the two ends. The CDR3 coding sequence is TGTGCCAGCAACCAGGGGGGAAGCTCCTACGAGCAGTACTTC. It yields the protein CASNQGGSSYEQYF.

The V call is TRBV12-3 or TRBV12-4, the J call TRBJ2-1; D is unresolved. The V end lost 2 bases, the J end lost 3 bases, and 2 bases lay between the germline ends. The CDR3 is 12 residues long. DNA for the CDR3: TGTGCCAGCAGTTTACTCTACAATGAGCAGTTCTTC. Translating it yields CASSLLYNEQFF.

The V gene is TRBV18, the J gene TRBJ1-1; 7 nucleotides line up with TRBD1. The germline V gene has CDR1 KGHSH and CDR2 LQKENI. Trimming at V came to 6 bases and at J to 0 bases, leaving 10 bases not matched to a gene. CDR3 length: 16 residues. DNA of the CDR3: TGTGCCAGCTCGCCTGACAGGGTAGCGCTGAACACTGAAGCTTTCTTT. The encoded protein is CASSPDRVALNTEAFF.

The rearrangement uses TRBV12-5 and TRBJ1-1, with D possibly being TRBD1 (6 bases). Per germline, CDR1 LGHNT and CDR2 FRNRAP. V was pared by 2 bases and J by 5 bases, with 9 bases between. The CDR3 is 13 residues long. The CDR3 loop reads CASGLPQGTEAFF. The CDR3 coding sequence is TGTGCTAGTGGTTTGCCGCAGGGGACTGAAGCTTTCTTT.

The chain carries TRBV30 and TRBJ2-1; D call uncertain. Trimming cost V 1 base and J 6 bases, with 10 bases left between them. CDR1 and CDR2 from the germline V gene are GTSNPN and SVGIG (reference sequence). The CDR3 contains 13 residues. The CDR3 DNA sequence: TGTGCCTGGAGTGGACTCCTCGGCAATGAGCAGTTCTTC. Encoded protein: CAWSGLLGNEQFF.

The V call is TRBV3-1 (or the pseudogene TRBV3-2), the J call TRBJ2-3, with 13 positions matching TRBD2. The CDR3 runs 17 residues. Germline assignment: CDR1 LGHDT and CDR2 YNNKEL (reference sequence). The V and J ends lost 4 bases and 1 base, in that order; junction bases with no gene match: 5. The DNA of the CDR3 is TGTGCCAGCAGCCGGACTAGCGGGGGCGTCGGCACAGATACGCAGTATTTT. Protein: CASSRTSGGVGTDTQYF.